The rows below give T cell receptor beta chains drawn from one sample of a study of low-dose radiotherapy and immunotherapy resistance in tumors. Each CDR3 protein is one row after TCRdb ran MiXCR on the reads. This table has under 90,000 distinct CDR3 sequences, roughly a sixth appearing once. The material sequenced was PBMCs, taken before treatment. These receptors all stem from a male donor with prostate cancer. The CDR3 runs from the conserved cysteine through the conserved F or W. A D gene is named only where the DNA matches it firmly. The listing skips clone size in some rows; elsewhere it reads once, few, many or a size class.

abundance | j_gene | v_gene | d_gene | CDR3nt | CDR3aa
many | TRBJ2-3 | TRBV5-1 | TRBD2 | TGCGCCAGCAGCCCTAGCGGACTCACAGATACGCAGTATTTT | CASSPSGLTDTQYF
. | TRBJ1-5 | TRBV2 | TRBD1 | TGTGCCAGCAGTTCGACAGGGACGAGGCATTTT | CASSSTGTRHF
. | TRBJ2-1 | TRBV19 | TRBD2 | TGTGCCAGTAGTACCCTTCGGGGGAGCGGGGAAGCATACAATGAGCAGTTCTTC | CASSTLRGSGEAYNEQFF
many | TRBJ1-1 | TRBV5-4 | . | TGTGCCAGCAGCTTTTCAGGGGCCCTGAACTCCATGAACACTGAAGCTTTCTTT | CASSFSGALNSMNTEAFF
many | TRBJ2-7 | TRBV6-2/TRBV6-3 | TRBD2 | TGTGCAGTAGGGCGGGGGGGCTACGAGCAGTACTTC | CAVGRGGYEQYF
many | TRBJ1-2 | TRBV18 | . | TGTGCCAGCTCACCGACAGCAGATGGCTACACCTTC | CASSPTADGYTF
. | TRBJ2-1 | TRBV7-2 | . | TGTACCAGCAGCTTAGGGGGGTCAGGAGCCTACGAGCAGTTCTTC | CTSSLGGSGAYEQFF
. | TRBJ2-3 | TRBV4-3 | . | TGCGCCAGCAGCCAGGACCACGGTGGGGGGGCCGGATTCACAGATACGCAGTATTTT | CASSQDHGGGAGFTDTQYF
. | TRBJ2-1 | TRBV7-8 | TRBD2 | TGTGCCAGCAGCTCCGCTAGCGGGGCCTACAATGAGCAGTTCTTC | CASSSASGAYNEQFF
. | TRBJ2-1 | TRBV7-2 | . | TGTGCCAGCAGCTTAGCCCCACGTGGGGGGGGGCAGCAGTTCTTC | CASSLAPRGGGQQFF
many | TRBJ2-3 | TRBV29-1 | TRBD2 | TGCAGCGCCGGACTAGCGGGGGGGCCTAGAGATACGCAGTATTTT | CSAGLAGGPRDTQYF
few | TRBJ2-5 | TRBV7-2 | . | TGTGCCAGCAGCTTAGATGTGCGCGCCGGGACCCAGTACTTC | CASSLDVRAGTQYF
many | TRBJ2-6 | TRBV20-1 | . | TGCAGTGCTTCAGACCACTCTGGGGCCAACGTCCTGACTTTC | CSASDHSGANVLTF
many | TRBJ1-1 | TRBV2 | . | TGTGCCAGCAGGACGGCGGCGAACACTGAAGCTTTCTTT | CASRTAANTEAFF
. | TRBJ2-7 | TRBV29-1 | TRBD1 | TGCAGCGTTGAAGCCGGGACAGGGATTGAGCAGTACTTC | CSVEAGTGIEQYF
many | TRBJ2-7 | TRBV7-8 | TRBD1 | TGTGCCAGCAGCTTGGGGCAGGGGGCAATGTACGAGCAGTACTTC | CASSLGQGAMYEQYF
many | TRBJ2-1 | TRBV20-1 | TRBD2 | TGCAGTGCTCCTCCTAGCGGGGGGTTCAATGAGCAGTTCTTC | CSAPPSGGFNEQFF
many | TRBJ2-5 | TRBV7-2 | . | TGTGCCAGCTCCCCCGGCAGGGGAGGAGAGACCCAGTACTTC | CASSPGRGGETQYF
many | TRBJ1-4 | TRBV30 | . | TGTGCCTGGACCCTAGGGGGTGCCGGTGAAAAACTGTTTTTT | CAWTLGGAGEKLFF
few | TRBJ2-3 | TRBV5-1 | . | TGCGCCAGCAGCTCCTCTGCGGACACAGATACGCAGTATTTT | CASSSSADTDTQYF
many | TRBJ2-3 | TRBV20-1 | . | TGCAGTGCTGAGGGGGGTCACCGGGTTGTGGATACGCAGTATTTT | CSAEGGHRVVDTQYF
many | TRBJ1-3 | TRBV20-1 | . | TGCAGTGCTAGATTGGGGAACTCTGGAAACACCATATATTTT | CSARLGNSGNTIYF
many | TRBJ2-7 | TRBV28 | . | TGTGCCAGCAGCTCTGGGCAGGGTTTCTACGAGCAGTACTTC | CASSSGQGFYEQYF
many | TRBJ1-1 | TRBV27 | . | TGTGCCAGCAGTTTAGGGACTAGGGTTAACACTGAAGCTTTCTTT | CASSLGTRVNTEAFF
. | TRBJ2-5 | TRBV27 | . | TGTGCCAGCAGTTTGGGGGGGGCCCAAGAGACCCAGTACTTC | CASSLGGAQETQYF
. | TRBJ2-3 | TRBV7-2 | TRBD2 | TGTGCCAGCAGCTTAGTGGCGGGGGGCCTCACAGATACGCAGTATTTT | CASSLVAGGLTDTQYF
many | TRBJ1-1 | TRBV5-1 | TRBD1 | TGCGCCAGCAGCCAGGGACAGACTGAAGCTTTCTTT | CASSQGQTEAFF
many | TRBJ2-1 | TRBV29-1 | . | TGCAGCGTTGAGTGGGGCGCGGACAATGAGCAGTTCTTC | CSVEWGADNEQFF
many | TRBJ2-1 | TRBV12-3/TRBV12-4 | . | TGTGCCAGCAGTCGTACAGGTTACAATGAGCAGTTCTTC | CASSRTGYNEQFF
once | TRBJ2-7 | TRBV20-1 | . | TGCAGTGCGAACCCGGACAGATACGAGCAGTACTTC | CSANPDRYEQYF
many | TRBJ2-2 | TRBV7-9 | TRBD2 | TGTGCCAGCAGCTTTCCTAGCGGGGGCCACACCGGGGAGCTGTTTTTT | CASSFPSGGHTGELFF
many | TRBJ1-2 | TRBV14 | . | TGTGCCAGCAGCCCAAGGGGGGGCAGACTCTTTCTTAACTATGGCTACACCTTC | CASSPRGGRLFLNYGYTF
many | TRBJ2-1 | TRBV7-6 | TRBD2 | TGTGCCAGCAGCTATAGCGGGGGAAATGAGCAGTTCTTC | CASSYSGGNEQFF
many | TRBJ1-2 | TRBV5-6 | TRBD1 | TGTGCCAGCAGTCCCAGGGACAGGAGGCCCTATGGCTACACCTTC | CASSPRDRRPYGYTF
many | TRBJ2-2 | TRBV3-1 | TRBD2 | TGTGCCAGCAGCAATAAATCCTGGGGCCTAGCGGGCCGGAACACCGGGGAGCTGTTTTTT | CASSNKSWGLAGRNTGELFF